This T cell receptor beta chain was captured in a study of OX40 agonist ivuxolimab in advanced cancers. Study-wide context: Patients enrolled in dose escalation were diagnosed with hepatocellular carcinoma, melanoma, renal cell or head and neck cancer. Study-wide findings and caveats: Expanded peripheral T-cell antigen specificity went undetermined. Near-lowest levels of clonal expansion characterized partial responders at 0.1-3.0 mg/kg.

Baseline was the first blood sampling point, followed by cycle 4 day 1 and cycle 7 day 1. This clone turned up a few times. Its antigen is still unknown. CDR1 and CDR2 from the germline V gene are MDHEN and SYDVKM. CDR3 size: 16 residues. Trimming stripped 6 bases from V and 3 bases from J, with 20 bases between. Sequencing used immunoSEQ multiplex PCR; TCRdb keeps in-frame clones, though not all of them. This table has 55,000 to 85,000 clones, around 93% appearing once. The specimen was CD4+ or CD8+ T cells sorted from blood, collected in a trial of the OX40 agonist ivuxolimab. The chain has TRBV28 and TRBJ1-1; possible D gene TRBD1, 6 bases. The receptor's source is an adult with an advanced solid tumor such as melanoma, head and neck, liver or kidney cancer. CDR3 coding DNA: TGTGCCAGCAGGACCTGGGGCCAGGGGCGGTACACTGAAGCTTTCTTT. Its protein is CASRTWGQGRYTEAFF. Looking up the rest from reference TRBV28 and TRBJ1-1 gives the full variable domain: DVKVTQSSRYLVKRTGEKVFLECVQDMDHENMFWYRQDPGLGLRLIYFSYDVKMKEKGDIPEGYSVSREKKERFSLILESASTNQTSMYLCASRTWGQGRYTEAFFGQGTRLTVV.